Listed below are T cell receptor beta chains from one sample, sequenced in a study of T cells after yellow fever vaccination. TCRdb re-called the 5' RACE reads through MiXCR, storing one row per CDR3 protein. This repertoire shows about 310,000 distinct CDR3 sequences, more than 3% found once; its top ten account for around 24%. This specimen consisted of PBMCs, obtained on the day of the yellow fever booster vaccination. The origin of the receptors is a man younger than 30 who received the YFV17D yellow fever vaccine. Both conserved end residues are part of each CDR3. D genes are given only for firm matches. Part of the rows lack a size; the others show once, few, many or a class for expanded clones.

15	.	TRBV7-2	.	TRBJ2-1	CASLIGQPSYNEQFF	TGTGCCAGCCTAATAGGACAGCCCTCCTACAATGAGCAGTTCTTC
14	few	TRBV12-3/TRBV12-4	.	TRBJ1-2	CASSPHRRRGGYTF	TGTGCCAGCAGCCCACACAGGAGGAGGGGTGGCTACACCTTC
17	.	TRBV7-9	.	TRBJ2-2	CASSLGVRSPNTGELFF	TGTGCCAGCAGCTTAGGCGTCCGGAGCCCGAACACCGGGGAGCTGTTTTTT
16	few	TRBV7-9	TRBD1	TRBJ1-1	CASSPGTGGEYTEAFF	TGTGCCAGCAGCCCCGGGACAGGGGGCGAGTATACTGAAGCTTTCTTT
15	few	TRBV12-3/TRBV12-4	TRBD2	TRBJ2-5	CASSPPPGGEETQYF	TGTGCCAGCAGTCCCCCCCCTGGGGGGGAAGAGACCCAGTACTTC
17	many	TRBV5-1	TRBD1	TRBJ2-6	CASSPTGTASGANVLTF	TGCGCCAGCAGCCCTACCGGGACAGCCTCTGGGGCCAACGTCCTGACTTTC
15	.	TRBV12-3/TRBV12-4	TRBD1	TRBJ1-5	CASSLRGQGYQPQHF	TGTGCCAGCAGTTTAAGGGGACAGGGGTACCAGCCCCAGCATTTT
13	few	TRBV13	.	TRBJ1-4	CASTTKGPGRLFF	TGTGCCAGCACCACGAAGGGGCCAGGGAGACTGTTTTTT
15	many	TRBV3-1	.	TRBJ1-4	CASSSQGVVGEKLFF	TGTGCCAGCAGCTCCCAGGGCGTCGTTGGGGAAAAACTGTTTTTT
14	many	TRBV5-1	.	TRBJ1-1	CASSLSELNTEAFF	TGCGCCAGCAGCCTCAGTGAATTGAACACTGAAGCTTTCTTT
15	many	TRBV12-3/TRBV12-4	.	TRBJ1-4	CASSSSDRGREKLFF	.
15	few	TRBV9	.	TRBJ2-5	CASSVSWGRQETQYF	TGTGCCAGCAGCGTCTCTTGGGGGAGACAAGAGACCCAGTACTTC
12	many	TRBV12-3/TRBV12-4	.	TRBJ2-1	CASSEGGNEQFF	TGTGCCAGCAGCGAAGGGGGCAATGAGCAGTTCTTC